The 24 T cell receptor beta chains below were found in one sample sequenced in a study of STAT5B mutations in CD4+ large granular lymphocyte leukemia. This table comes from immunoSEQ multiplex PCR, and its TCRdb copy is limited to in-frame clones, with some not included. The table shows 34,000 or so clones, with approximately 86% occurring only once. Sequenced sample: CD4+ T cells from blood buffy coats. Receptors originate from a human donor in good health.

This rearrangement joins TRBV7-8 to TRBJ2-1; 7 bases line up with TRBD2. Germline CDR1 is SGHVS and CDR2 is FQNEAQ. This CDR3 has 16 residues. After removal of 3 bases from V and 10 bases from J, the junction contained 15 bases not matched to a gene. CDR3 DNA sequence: TGTGCCAGCAGCTTGGCCAACTTAGCGGGCGAGGTGGAGCAGTTCTTC. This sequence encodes CASSLANLAGEVEQFF. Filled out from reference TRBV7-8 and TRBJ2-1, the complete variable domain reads GAGVSQSPRYKVAKRGQDVALRCDPISGHVSLFWYQQALGQGPEFLTYFQNEAQLDKSGLPSDRFFAERPEGSVSTLKIQRTQQEDSAVYLCASSLANLAGEVEQFFGPGTRLTVL.

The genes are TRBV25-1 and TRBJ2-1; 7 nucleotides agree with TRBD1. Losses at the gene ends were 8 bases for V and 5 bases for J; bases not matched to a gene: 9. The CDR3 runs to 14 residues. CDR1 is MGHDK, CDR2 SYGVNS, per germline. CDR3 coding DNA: TGTGCCAGCCTCCCCCCCGACAGGGACAATGAGCAGTTCTTC. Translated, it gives CASLPPDRDNEQFF.

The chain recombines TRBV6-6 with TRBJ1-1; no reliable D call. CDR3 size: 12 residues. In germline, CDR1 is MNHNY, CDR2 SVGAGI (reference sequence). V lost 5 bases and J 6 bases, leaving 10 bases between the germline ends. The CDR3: CASSEPAAEAFF. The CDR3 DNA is TGTGCCAGCAGTGAGCCGGCGGCTGAAGCTTTCTTT.

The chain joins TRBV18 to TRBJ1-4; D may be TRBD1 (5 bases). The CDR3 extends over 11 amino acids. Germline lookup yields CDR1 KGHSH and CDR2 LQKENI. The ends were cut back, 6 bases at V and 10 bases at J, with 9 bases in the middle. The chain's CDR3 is CASSPGGKLFF. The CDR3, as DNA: TGTGCCAGCTCCCCGGGGGGAAAACTGTTTTTT.

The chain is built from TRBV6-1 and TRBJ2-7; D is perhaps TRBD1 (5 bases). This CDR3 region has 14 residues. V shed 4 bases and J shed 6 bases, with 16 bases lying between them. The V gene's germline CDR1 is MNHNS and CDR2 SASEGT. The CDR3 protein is CASSGQPGRREQYF. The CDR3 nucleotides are TGTGCCAGCAGTGGACAGCCAGGTCGCCGCGAGCAGTACTTC.

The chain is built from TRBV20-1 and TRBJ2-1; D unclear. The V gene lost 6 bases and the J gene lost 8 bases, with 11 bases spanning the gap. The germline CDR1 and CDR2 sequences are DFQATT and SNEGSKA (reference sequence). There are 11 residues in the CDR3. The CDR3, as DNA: TGCAGTGCATGGAGCGTTGATGAGCAGTTCTTC. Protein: CSAWSVDEQFF.

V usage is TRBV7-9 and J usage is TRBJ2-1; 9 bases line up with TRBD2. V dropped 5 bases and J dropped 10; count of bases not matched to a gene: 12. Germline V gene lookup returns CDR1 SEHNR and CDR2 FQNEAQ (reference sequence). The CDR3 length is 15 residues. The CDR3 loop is CASSRVAGGPEEQFF. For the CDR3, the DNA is TGTGCCAGCAGCCGGGTGGCGGGAGGGCCGGAGGAGCAGTTCTTC.

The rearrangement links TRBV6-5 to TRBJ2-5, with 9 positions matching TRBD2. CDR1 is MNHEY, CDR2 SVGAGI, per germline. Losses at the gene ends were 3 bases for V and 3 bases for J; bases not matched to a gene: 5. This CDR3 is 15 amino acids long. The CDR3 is CASSYRASGKETQYF. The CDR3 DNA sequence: TGTGCCAGCAGTTATAGGGCTAGCGGGAAAGAGACCCAGTACTTC.

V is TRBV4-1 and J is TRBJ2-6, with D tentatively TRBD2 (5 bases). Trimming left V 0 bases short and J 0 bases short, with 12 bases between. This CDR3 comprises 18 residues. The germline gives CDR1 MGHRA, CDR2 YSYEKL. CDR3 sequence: CASSQDRKGLSGANVLTF. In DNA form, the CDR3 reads TGCGCCAGCAGCCAAGATCGAAAAGGACTCTCTGGGGCCAACGTCCTGACTTTC.

The CDR3 sequence is CAWTSGQGRETQYF. CDR3 nucleotide sequence: TGTGCCTGGACATCGGGACAGGGACGCGAGACCCAGTACTTC. J is TRBJ2-5 and V is TRBV30, with TRBD1 identical over 9 bases. V lost 4 bases to trimming and J lost 5 bases; unmatched junction nucleotides: 8. This CDR3 comprises 14 residues. Germline CDR1 and CDR2: GTSNPN and SVGIG (reference sequence).

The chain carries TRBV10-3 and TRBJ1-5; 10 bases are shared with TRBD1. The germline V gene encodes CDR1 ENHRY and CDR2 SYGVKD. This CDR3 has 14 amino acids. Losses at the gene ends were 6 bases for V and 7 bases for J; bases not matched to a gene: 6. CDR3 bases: TGTGCCATCAGCAAGGGACAGGGGAACCAGCCCCAGCATTTT. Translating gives CAISKGQGNQPQHF.

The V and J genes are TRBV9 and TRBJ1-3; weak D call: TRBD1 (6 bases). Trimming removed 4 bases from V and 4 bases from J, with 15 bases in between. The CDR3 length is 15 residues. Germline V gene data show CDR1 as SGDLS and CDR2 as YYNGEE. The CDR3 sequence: CASSPLPGTGNTIYF. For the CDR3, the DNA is TGTGCCAGCAGCCCTCTTCCAGGGACAGGAAACACCATATATTTT.

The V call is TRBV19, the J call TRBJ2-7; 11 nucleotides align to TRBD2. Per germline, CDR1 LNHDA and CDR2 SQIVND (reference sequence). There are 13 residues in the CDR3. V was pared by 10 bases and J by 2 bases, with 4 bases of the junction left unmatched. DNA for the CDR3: TGTGCCACCAGACTAGCGGGGACCTACGAGCAGTACTTC. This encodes CATRLAGTYEQYF.

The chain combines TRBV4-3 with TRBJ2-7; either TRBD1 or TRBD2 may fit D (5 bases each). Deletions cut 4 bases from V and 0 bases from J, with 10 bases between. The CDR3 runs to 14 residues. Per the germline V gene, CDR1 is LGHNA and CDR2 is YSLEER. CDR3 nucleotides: TGCGCCAGCAGCCTGGGACGGAACTCCTACGAGCAGTACTTC. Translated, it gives CASSLGRNSYEQYF.

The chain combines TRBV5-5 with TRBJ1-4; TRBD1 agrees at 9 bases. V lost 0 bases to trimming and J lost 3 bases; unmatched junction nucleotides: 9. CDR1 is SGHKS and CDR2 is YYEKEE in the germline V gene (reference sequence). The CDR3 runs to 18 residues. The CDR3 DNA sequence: TGTGCCAGCAGCTTGGGACAGGGGGACAGCACGTCTAATGAAAAACTGTTTTTT. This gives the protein CASSLGQGDSTSNEKLFF.

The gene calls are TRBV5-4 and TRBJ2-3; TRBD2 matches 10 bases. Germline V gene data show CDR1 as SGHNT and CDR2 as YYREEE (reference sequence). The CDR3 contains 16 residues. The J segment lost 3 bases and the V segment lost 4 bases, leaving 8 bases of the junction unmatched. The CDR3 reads CASSLPASGRTDTQYF. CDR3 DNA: TGTGCCAGCAGCCTCCCGGCTAGCGGGAGAACAGATACGCAGTATTTT.

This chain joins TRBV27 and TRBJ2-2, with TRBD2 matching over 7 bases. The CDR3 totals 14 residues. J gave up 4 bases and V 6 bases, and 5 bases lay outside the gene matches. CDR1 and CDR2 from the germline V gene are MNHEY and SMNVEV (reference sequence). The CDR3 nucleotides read TGTGCCAGCAGGATTCTAGCGGTCACCGGGGAGCTGTTTTTT. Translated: CASRILAVTGELFF.

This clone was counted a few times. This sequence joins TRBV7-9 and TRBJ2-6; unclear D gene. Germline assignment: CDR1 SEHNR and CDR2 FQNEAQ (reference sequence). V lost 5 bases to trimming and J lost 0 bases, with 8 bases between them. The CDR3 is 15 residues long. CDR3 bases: TGTGCCAGCAGCCGCCCCCTCTCTGGGGCCAACGTCCTGACTTTC. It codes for CASSRPLSGANVLTF.

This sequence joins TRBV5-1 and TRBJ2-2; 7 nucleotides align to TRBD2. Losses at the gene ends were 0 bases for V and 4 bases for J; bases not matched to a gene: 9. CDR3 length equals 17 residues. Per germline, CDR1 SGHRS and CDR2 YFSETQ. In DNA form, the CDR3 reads TGCGCCAGCAGCTTGGCCGTGGCGGGAGCTGGCACCGGGGAGCTGTTTTTT. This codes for CASSLAVAGAGTGELFF.

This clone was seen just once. The CDR3 nucleotides are TGTGCCAGCAGCCAAATGGGACAGGAGGGGACTGAAGCTTTCTTT. The encoded protein is CASSQMGQEGTEAFF. The chain recombines TRBV6-5 with TRBJ1-1; 8 positions match TRBD1. The CDR3 is made up of 15 amino acids. J was trimmed by 5 bases and V by 6 bases; bases with no gene match: 11. Germline V gives CDR1 MNHEY, CDR2 SVGAGI.

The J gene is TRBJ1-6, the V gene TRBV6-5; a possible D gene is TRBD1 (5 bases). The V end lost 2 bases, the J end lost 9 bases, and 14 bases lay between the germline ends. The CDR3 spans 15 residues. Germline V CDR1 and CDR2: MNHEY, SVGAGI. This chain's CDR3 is CASSYRWGNGSPLHF. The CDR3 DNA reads TGTGCCAGCAGTTACAGGTGGGGCAATGGTTCACCCCTCCACTTT.

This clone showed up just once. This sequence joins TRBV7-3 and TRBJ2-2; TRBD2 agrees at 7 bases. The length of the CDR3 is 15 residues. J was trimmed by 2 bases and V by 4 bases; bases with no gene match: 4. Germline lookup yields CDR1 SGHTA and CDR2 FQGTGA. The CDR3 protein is CASSSAGVNTGELFF. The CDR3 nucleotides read TGTGCCAGCAGCTCCGCGGGGGTAAACACCGGGGAGCTGTTTTTT.

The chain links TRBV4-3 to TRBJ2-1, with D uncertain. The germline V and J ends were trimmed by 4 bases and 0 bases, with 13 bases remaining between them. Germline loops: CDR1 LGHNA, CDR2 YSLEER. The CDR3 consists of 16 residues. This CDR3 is CASSPFGGSSYNEQFF. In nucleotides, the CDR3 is TGCGCCAGCAGCCCGTTCGGCGGAAGCTCCTACAATGAGCAGTTCTTC.

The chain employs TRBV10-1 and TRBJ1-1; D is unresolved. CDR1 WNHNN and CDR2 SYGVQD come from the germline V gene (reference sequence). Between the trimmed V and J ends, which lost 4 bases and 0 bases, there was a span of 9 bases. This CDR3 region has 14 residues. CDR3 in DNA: TGCGCCAGCAGTGGACCGGGAATGAACACTGAAGCTTTCTTT. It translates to CASSGPGMNTEAFF.